The 28 T cell receptor beta chains given below trace back to one sample, sequenced in a study of cytomegalovirus exposure and HLA in healthy donors. 60 Vbeta and 13 Jbeta primers were used in PCR. This table comes from immunoSEQ multiplex PCR, and its TCRdb copy is limited to in-frame clones, with some not included. This table holds 100,000 to 150,000 clones, 80% to 90% found once. Sequences were obtained from PBMCs. The receptors shown here come from a woman aged 40 to 50 in good health and CMV-seropositive.

The rearrangement links TRBV10-3 to TRBJ2-1; TRBD1 matches 8 bases. Looked up from germline, CDR1 is ENHRY and CDR2 is SYGVKD. The ends lost 0 bases at V and 7 bases at J; junction bases unmatched: 11. The CDR3 sequence is 17 residues long. CDR3 sequence reads: CAISESLVQGALNEQFF. The DNA of the CDR3 is TGTGCCATCAGTGAGTCTTTGGTCCAGGGGGCATTGAATGAGCAGTTCTTC.

This clone was observed a handful of times. The DNA for the CDR3 is TGTGCCAGTAGTAGCCGACAGGGGAAAAACATTCAGTACTTC. Translating it yields CASSSRQGKNIQYF. The rearrangement uses TRBV19 and TRBJ2-4; the match to TRBD1 covers 8 bases. Losses at the gene ends were 4 bases for V and 4 bases for J; bases not matched to a gene: 3. The CDR3 runs to 14 residues. From germline, CDR1 is LNHDA and CDR2 SQIVND (reference sequence).

The rearrangement joins TRBV25-1 to TRBJ2-1; D possibly corresponds to TRBD1 (6 bases). Germline loops: CDR1 MGHDK, CDR2 SYGVNS. This CDR3 contains 16 residues. V lost 1 base to trimming and J lost 5 bases, with 15 bases between them. CDR3 sequence (DNA): TGTGCCAGCAGTGAATCTGGGGGCACAGGAGACAATGAGCAGTTCTTC. It encodes CASSESGGTGDNEQFF.

The chain links TRBV29-1 to TRBJ2-5; D call uncertain. The CDR3 spans 14 residues. The V end lost 7 bases, the J end lost 4 bases, and 19 bases lay between the germline ends. Germline-derived CDR1 and CDR2 are SQVTM and ANQGSEA. The CDR3 region is CSALSSLGRETQYF. The CDR3 bases are TGCAGCGCCCTCTCTTCTCTGGGCCGAGAGACCCAGTACTTC.

The chain employs TRBV13 and TRBJ1-3; D is ambiguous. Germline loops: CDR1 PRHDT, CDR2 FYEKMQ (reference sequence). CDR3 size: 12 residues. V lost 4 bases to trimming and J lost 8 bases, with 9 bases between them. The CDR3 sequence: CASSSSLDTIYF. The CDR3 nucleotides read TGTGCCAGCAGCTCTAGCCTTGACACCATATATTTT.

The rearrangement links TRBV5-1 to TRBJ2-5; D perhaps matches TRBD2 (6 bases). The J call is in doubt because the DNA end fits TRBJ2-7 better. The CDR3 has 14 residues. Germline CDR1 SGHRS, CDR2 YFSETQ. In DNA form, the CDR3 reads TGCGCCAGCAGCCCGGCGGGAAGAAACTACGAGCAGTACTTC. It specifies CASSPAGRNYEQYF.

This sequence joins TRBV4-1 and TRBJ2-4; tentatively, D is TRBD2 (6 bases). The V gene's germline CDR1 is MGHRA and CDR2 YSYEKL. CDR3 length: 15 amino acids. Trimming took 4 bases from V and 5 from J, leaving 15 bases between them. CDR3 sequence (DNA): TGCGCCAGCAGCCGCTTGGGGGGAGTGGAAAACATTCAGTACTTC. It encodes CASSRLGGVENIQYF.

V and J are TRBV5-1 and TRBJ2-7; TRBD1 matches at 8 bases. The CDR3 is 12 residues long. V shed 4 bases, J shed 5 bases, and the junction held 2 bases outside the gene matches. The germline gives CDR1 SGHRS, CDR2 YFSETQ. The CDR3 DNA sequence: TGCGCCAGCAGCAAGACAGGGGACGAGCAGTACTTC. Translating it yields CASSKTGDEQYF.

This clone showed up just once. The V call is TRBV4-1, the J call TRBJ2-1; 12 nucleotides align to TRBD2. This CDR3 region has 16 residues. Germline-derived CDR1 and CDR2 are MGHRA and YSYEKL. Losses at the gene ends were 3 bases for V and 7 bases for J; bases not matched to a gene: 7. The CDR3 sequence: CASSQPSGRAKNEQFF. The CDR3 DNA reads as TGCGCCAGCAGCCAGCCTAGCGGGAGGGCCAAGAATGAGCAGTTCTTC.

The chain links TRBV4-2 to TRBJ2-1; D perhaps matches TRBD2 (6 bases). Germline loops: CDR1 LGHNA, CDR2 YNFKEQ. The CDR3 has 16 amino acids. Trimming stripped 1 base from V and 2 bases from J, with 12 bases between. This chain's CDR3 is CASSQVGGDTYNEQFF. In DNA form, the CDR3 reads TGTGCCAGCAGCCAAGTTGGAGGGGATACCTACAATGAGCAGTTCTTC.

The chain carries TRBV6-1 and TRBJ2-1, with TRBD2 matching 10 bases. The CDR3 spans 14 residues. Germline V gene lookup returns CDR1 MNHNS and CDR2 SASEGT. V lost 2 bases, J lost 9 bases, and 4 bases stayed unmatched. The CDR3 DNA sequence: TGTGCCAGCAGTGAACTAGCGGGAGCCGGTGAGCAGTTCTTC. This sequence encodes CASSELAGAGEQFF.

The chain links TRBV9 to TRBJ2-7; D possibly corresponds to TRBD1 (7 bases). V lost 1 base to trimming and J lost 5 bases, with 22 bases between them. The CDR3 has 17 residues. Per the germline V gene, CDR1 is SGDLS and CDR2 is YYNGEE. The CDR3 bases are TGTGCCAGCAGCGTAACCCCCTACAAGGACAGGAGGGACGAGCAGTACTTC. This translates into CASSVTPYKDRRDEQYF.

Here the CDR3 DNA reads TGTGCCAGCAGCAAAGGATTAGGAGGGCCGGGGAACACTGAAGCTTTCTTT. Protein sequence: CASSKGLGGPGNTEAFF. The V call is TRBV21-1, the J call TRBJ1-1. TRBV21-1 is described as a pseudogene. This CDR3 region has 17 residues.

V is TRBV11-3 and J is TRBJ2-1; D unresolved. The CDR3 totals 15 residues. Germline CDR1 SGHNT, CDR2 YENEEA. V lost 5 bases, J lost 6 bases, and 17 bases lay in between. The CDR3 spells CASSTRLRAINEQFF. The CDR3, as DNA: TGTGCCAGCAGCACCAGATTAAGAGCGATCAATGAGCAGTTCTTC.

V is TRBV27 and J is TRBJ2-1; 14 bases line up with TRBD2. V shed 3 bases and J 7 bases; nucleotides not matched to a gene: 2. CDR1 and CDR2 from the germline V gene are MNHEY and SMNVEV (reference sequence). The CDR3 is 15 amino acids. CDR3 loop: CASSLGTSGSNEQFF. The DNA for the CDR3 is TGTGCCAGCAGTTTGGGGACTAGCGGGAGTAATGAGCAGTTCTTC.

The chain employs TRBV6-1 and TRBJ2-7; D perhaps matches TRBD1 (5 bases). V dropped 5 bases and J dropped 2 bases, with 16 bases sitting between them. CDR1 and CDR2 from the germline V gene are MNHNS and SASEGT. CDR3 length equals 15 residues. The CDR3: CASSIKSQGTYEQYF. The CDR3 coding sequence is TGTGCCAGCAGTATAAAATCCCAGGGTACCTACGAGCAGTACTTC.

The rearrangement joins TRBV4-2 to TRBJ2-7; TRBD2 might be the D (5 bases). This CDR3 has 18 residues. Germline values: CDR1 LGHNA, CDR2 YNFKEQ. Deletions cut 0 bases from V and 2 bases from J, with 20 bases between. Here the CDR3 reads CASSQEKEISGTTYEQYF. Written as DNA, the CDR3 is TGTGCCAGCAGCCAAGAAAAGGAAATAAGCGGCACTACCTACGAGCAGTACTTC.

The CDR3, as DNA: TGCGCCAGCAGCCAATATACAGGGCTGGATGGCTACACCTTC. This gives the protein CASSQYTGLDGYTF. The gene calls are TRBV4-3 and TRBJ1-2; D is perhaps TRBD1 (6 bases). Germline CDR1 and CDR2: LGHNA and YSLEER. The V end was cut by 2 bases, the J end by 6 bases, with 13 bases between. The CDR3 spans 14 residues.

This clone was seen once. This chain connects TRBV28 to TRBJ2-1, with a possible D match to TRBD2 (6 bases). Germline CDR1 and CDR2: MDHEN and SYDVKM. The CDR3 runs 14 residues. V dropped 7 bases and J dropped 5 bases, with 15 bases sitting between them. The CDR3 sequence is CASTSGGSDNEQFF. For the CDR3, the DNA is TGTGCCAGCACGTCTGGGGGGTCGGACAATGAGCAGTTCTTC.

This sequence joins TRBV6-1 and TRBJ1-5; D not certain. The germline gives CDR1 MNHNS, CDR2 SASEGT. CDR3 size: 16 residues. V was clipped by 2 bases and J by 7 bases, with 18 bases between them. CDR3 amino acids: CASSEYQTGIRQPQHF. The DNA for the CDR3 is TGTGCCAGCAGTGAATATCAGACGGGGATCCGACAGCCCCAGCATTTT.

This chain links TRBV10-3 with TRBJ2-1; TRBD2 matches 7 bases. The V gene's germline CDR1 is ENHRY and CDR2 SYGVKD. V gave up 10 bases and J gave up 2 bases; unmatched junction bases: 5. This CDR3 region has 13 residues. In DNA, the CDR3 is TGTGCCACCCGGGAGGTGACCTACAATGAGCAGTTCTTC. Its protein product is CATREVTYNEQFF.

The rearrangement uses TRBV5-1 and TRBJ2-2, with 9 nucleotides matching TRBD2. This CDR3 contains 18 residues. The V gene end was trimmed by 6 bases and the J gene end by 1 base; junction bases not matched to a gene: 13. The germline V gene has CDR1 SGHRS and CDR2 YFSETQ. Here the CDR3 DNA reads TGCGCCAGCACTAAGCTAGCGGGATCCCTCGAGAACACCGGGGAGCTGTTTTTT. This sequence encodes CASTKLAGSLENTGELFF.

This chain connects TRBV7-8 to TRBJ2-7, with 8 bases matching TRBD1. V dropped 0 bases and J dropped 2; count of bases not matched to a gene: 3. The CDR3 loop spans 15 amino acids. Germline V gene sequence: CDR1 SGHVS, CDR2 FQNEAQ. CDR3 nucleotides: TGTGCCAGCAGCTTAGCTGGGACAGGAACCTACGAGCAGTACTTC. As protein: CASSLAGTGTYEQYF.

The genes are TRBV27 and TRBJ1-5; 7 nucleotides match TRBD1. This CDR3 is built from 14 residues. Germline values: CDR1 MNHEY, CDR2 SMNVEV (reference sequence). Trimming cost V 0 bases and J 6 bases; bases outside gene matches: 2. The CDR3 here is CASSLSPGGQPQHF. The CDR3 DNA is TGTGCCAGCAGTTTATCACCAGGGGGTCAGCCCCAGCATTTT.

The chain combines TRBV25-1 with TRBJ2-7, with a possible D match to TRBD2 (5 bases). The CDR3 extends over 13 amino acids. Germline V gene data show CDR1 as MGHDK and CDR2 as SYGVNS. V lost 10 bases and J lost 2, with 15 bases in between. This CDR3 reads CATGMGGPYEQYF. In DNA, the CDR3 is TGTGCCACGGGGATGGGCGGACCCTACGAGCAGTACTTC.

A word on this clone: This same CDR3 is encoded by further DNA sequences in the sample. V and J are TRBV11-3 and TRBJ2-5; weak D call: TRBD2 (5 bases). The V end was cut by 0 bases, the J end by 4 bases, with 9 bases between. The CDR3 loop spans 14 amino acids. The germline V gene has CDR1 SGHNT and CDR2 YENEEA. The CDR3 loop reads CASSLDPGRETQYF. CDR3 DNA sequence: TGTGCCAGCAGCTTAGATCCGGGGAGAGAGACCCAGTACTTC.

The rearrangement uses TRBV5-1 and TRBJ2-3; weak D call: TRBD2 (6 bases). Germline CDR1 and CDR2: SGHRS and YFSETQ. Between the trimmed V and J ends, which lost 3 bases and 2 bases, there was a span of 16 bases. The CDR3 loop spans 16 amino acids. The CDR3 DNA reads as TGCGCCAGCAGCTCGCCGATGCGGGACCTCACAGATACGCAGTATTTT. This encodes CASSSPMRDLTDTQYF.

This clone was found once. This chain uses TRBV4-1 with TRBJ1-4; the D gene is possibly TRBD1 (5 bases). Germline V gives CDR1 MGHRA, CDR2 YSYEKL. Between the trimmed V and J ends, which lost 4 bases and 5 bases, there was a span of 11 bases. CDR3 length: 14 amino acids. CDR3 DNA: TGCGCCAGCAGCCGGGACTTAACGAATGAAAAACTGTTTTTT. Translated, it gives CASSRDLTNEKLFF.